This TCR beta chain was identified in a study of beta chain features in type 1 diabetes. Whole-study results and caveats: Type 1 diabetes patients showed a moderate but significant shortening of TCRB CDR3s in all four CD4+ subsets.

The V gene's germline CDR1 is SGHVS and CDR2 FQNEAQ. Germline trimming cut 7 bases from V and 5 bases from J; bases unmatched to any gene: 17. The CDR3 sequence is 17 residues long. Investigators reverse transcribed all isolated RNA, so they sequenced expressed TCRB transcripts. Sequencing was performed with immunoSEQ multiplex PCR; in TCRdb, only in-frame clones are kept and a portion is missing. The sample has roughly 500,000 clones, 11% seen once. As for this clone: Its specificity is unknown.

The sequence derives from a woman under 30 in good health. The V gene is TRBV7-8, the J gene TRBJ2-3; 8 nucleotides agree with TRBD2. The sample was naive CD4+ T cells from blood. CDR3 amino acids: CASTPAGVSLMLDTQYF. CDR3 DNA: TGTGCCAGCACCCCAGCGGGAGTGTCTTTAATGTTAGATACGCAGTATTTT.